The text below deals with one T cell receptor beta chain. The specificity of this receptor is unknown. It has no much larger one-base neighbor in the sample; base qualities were not kept. In the ophthalmopathy patients, disease was moderately to severely active, with a Clinical Activity Score of 3 or more, a NOSPECS grade of 4 or more, and a duration of less than 3 months. The study excluded patients with uncontrolled infections, other autoimmune diseases, pregnancy or lactation. Clinical symptoms, serum thyroxine and TRAb, thyroid ultrasound, and orbital computed tomography formed the basis for the diagnoses. PBMCs were separated from about 10 ml of fresh peripheral blood using Ficoll-Paque density gradient centrifugation. Total RNA was extracted with Trizol reagent, and quality was checked on an Agilent 2100 Bioanalyzer. TCR beta CDR3 regions were amplified from RNA transcripts. For the first round of RT-PCR on the TCR CDR3, the HTBI primer set was used together with the Qiagen OneStep RT-PCR kit. A second multiplex PCR round built the libraries, followed by size selection and purification. Paired-end sequencing of the libraries was performed with 100 bp reads on an Illumina HiSeq2000. The original pipeline was this. SOAPnuke was used to process the raw data, with reads discarded if the reads contained adapters or uncalled bases, had a mean Phred below 15, or lacked an exact constant-primer or identifier match. COPE v1.2.5 was used to merge high-quality paired reads, and clonotypes were defined as unique nucleotide sequences. Clonotypes were aligned to IMGT TRBV, TRBD and TRBJ reference segments using MiTCR v1.1. The analysis included only V-J combinations with a frequency above 0.0001, which together covered 99.2% of the repertoires. A TCS score was defined as the ratio between F50 (clonal expansion) and ExV (chaos), using BLOSUM62-based TCRdist between CDR3 peptides within each V-J. Welch's t-statistics and random forest reduced around 520 V-J features to 10 to 15, which were used in a naive Bayes classifier (R e1071). The similarity between thyroid and blood repertoires was quantified using the Morisita-Horn index. TCRdb itself trimmed the public reads at Q25 with fastp, ran MiXCR and retained productive beta chains. Rows merge per CDR3 protein into single entries with the most common DNA and genes. These V and J calls originate from TCRdb's pipeline instead of the authors' own analysis. Counted in this sample were fewer than 750,000 distinct CDR3 sequences; 14% to 15% of them appeared once. The biggest ten clones account for roughly 4.3% of the sample.

The cysteine opens and the phenylalanine closes a CDR3 of 16 amino acids. Only the CDR3 region is kept as DNA, spanning 48 bases read in frame from base 1. The germline V gene encodes CDR1 SGHAT and CDR2 FQDESV (reference sequence). The junction carries 16 bases between V and J, which are trimmed by 5 bases and 0 bases respectively. This specimen comes from a study of T cells in Graves' hyperthyroidism and ophthalmopathy (dated by TCRdb to about 2019). Looking at the study overall: Peripheral blood was sampled at the time of initial diagnosis, prior to any treatment. TCR V-J signatures able to tell the groups apart were searched for in a discovery cohort of some 97 patients, of whom more than 40 had Graves' ophthalmopathy and around 57 had stable Graves' hyperthyroidism. The study also compared thyroid tissue and blood T-cell repertoires from more than five Graves' hyperthyroidism patients. After blood sampling, hyperthyroidism patients were treated with methimazole at a starting dose of 30 mg daily, and ophthalmopathy patients were treated with high-dose intravenous methylprednisolone. Prospective prediction of ophthalmopathy was tested in an independent validation cohort consisting of about 19 hyperthyroidism patients and around 16 patients who later progressed to ophthalmopathy. For training and testing, the 100 or so patients in the discovery cohort were randomly divided in a 7:3 ratio. According to the paper, TCR Vbeta CDR3 sequencing was carried out on 135 peripheral blood samples, which came from fewer than 50 ophthalmopathy, around 75 hyperthyroidism and about 17 progressor patients.

On the study overall, not on this receptor specifically: Blood samples also contained most of the expanded thyroid clonotypes (frequency above 0.001), which suggests that blood repertoires may reflect thyroid immune responses. A model built on a 13 V-J signature distinguished ophthalmopathy from stable hyperthyroidism, reaching around 90% sensitivity and about 81% specificity in cross-validation and 80%/75% in testing. During validation, the model predicted progression to ophthalmopathy a median of about 6.3 months ahead of onset, with 70.59% sensitivity and about 72% specificity. No statistical method was used to set the sample size in advance, and investigators knew the group allocation.

The V and J genes are TRBV11-1 and TRBJ1-1; a tentative D match to TRBD1 spans 5 bases. The source material was blood. The TCR sequence derives from a woman between 35 and 50 years old with Graves' ophthalmopathy. DNA sequence: TGTGCCAGCAGCCCAGGTGGACGGGGGATGAACACTGAAGCTTTCTTT. It translates to CASSPGGRGMNTEAFF.